This T cell receptor (beta chain) was observed in a study of graft-versus-host responses after intestinal transplantation. Across the whole study: The transplants performed in recipients were multivisceral, liver-intestinal, or isolated intestinal. Each recipient received anti-thymocyte globulin induction, then tacrolimus and steroids for about three years. Study-wide results and caveats: GvH clones were found in recipient marrow; some appeared first in ileum or blood. Graft-donor T cell macrochimerism in patients accompanied high graft-versus-host to host-versus-graft clonal ratios in allografts.

Only a few counts were recorded for this clone. The target antigen is unknown. The protocol was immunoSEQ multiplex PCR, while the TCRdb copy is restricted to in-frame clones and leaves out a portion. Of about 27,000 clones in the sample, roughly 83% were seen once. The receptor was derived from a human patient who received an intestinal transplant, so some T cells may come from the graft donor. The starting material was PBMCs, obtained approximately 29 days after intestinal transplant.

This CDR3 is CASSLGRRRGEGTEAFF. The CDR3 DNA sequence: TGTGCCAGCAGCTTGGGCAGACGCAGGGGGGAGGGAACTGAAGCTTTCTTT. The chain joins TRBV5-6 to TRBJ1-1; TRBD1 matches at 7 bases. The CDR3 length is 17 residues. The V and J ends lost 0 bases and 5 bases, in that order; junction bases with no gene match: 13. The V gene's germline CDR1 is SGHDT and CDR2 YYEEEE.